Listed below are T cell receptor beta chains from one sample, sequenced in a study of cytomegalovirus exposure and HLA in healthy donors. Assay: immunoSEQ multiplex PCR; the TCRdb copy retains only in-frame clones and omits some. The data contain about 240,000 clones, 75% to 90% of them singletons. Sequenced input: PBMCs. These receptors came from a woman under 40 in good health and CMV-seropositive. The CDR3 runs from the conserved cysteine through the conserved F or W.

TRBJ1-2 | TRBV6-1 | CATGTAYGYTF
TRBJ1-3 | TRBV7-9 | CASSSQTGVSGNTIYF
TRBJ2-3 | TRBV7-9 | CASSYPGGLRERTDTQYF
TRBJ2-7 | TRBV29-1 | CSVTGAGRVYEQYF
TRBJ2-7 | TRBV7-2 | CASSLGDSGESTYEQYF
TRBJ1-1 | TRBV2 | CASSAGGTEAFF
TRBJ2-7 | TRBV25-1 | CASSEGTSDSYEQYF
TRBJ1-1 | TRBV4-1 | CASSQLGGGRAFF
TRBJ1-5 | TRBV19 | CASSIQGFSNQPQHF
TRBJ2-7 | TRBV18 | CASSPTSGTGPYEQYF
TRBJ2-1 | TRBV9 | CASNPVETSGYNEQFF
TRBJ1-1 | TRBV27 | CASSLAGGTTEAFF
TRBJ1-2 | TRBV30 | CAWSVRGTGYGYTF
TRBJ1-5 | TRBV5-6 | CASSLADKASQPQHF
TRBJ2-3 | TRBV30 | CAWSVRTSGTDTQYF
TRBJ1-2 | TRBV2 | CASSEGTGLYGYTF
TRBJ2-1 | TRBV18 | CASSPDTSQFF
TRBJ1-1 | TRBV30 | CAGNRGQGTEAFF
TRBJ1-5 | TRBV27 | CASKTWDTEQPQHF
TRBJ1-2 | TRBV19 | CASTPGQGRIAFYGYTF
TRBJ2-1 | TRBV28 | CASSTPLAGTGVEQFF
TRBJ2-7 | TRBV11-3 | CASSLGVSYEQYF
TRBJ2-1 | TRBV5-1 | CASSLQGNHYNEQFF
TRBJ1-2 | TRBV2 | CASSDSGQPYGYTF
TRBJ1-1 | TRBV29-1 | CSVRGVGGTEAFF
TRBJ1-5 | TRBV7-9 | CASSSQGIQPQHF
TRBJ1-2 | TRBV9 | CASSVVGLNYGYTF
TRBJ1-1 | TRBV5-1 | CASSLDTGGRTEAFF
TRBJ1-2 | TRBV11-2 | CASSLQGWGEGGYTF
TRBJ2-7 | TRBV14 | CASSPPGQDYEQYF
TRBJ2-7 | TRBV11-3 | CASSQREGVHEQYF
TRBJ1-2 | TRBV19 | CASSTTGGNYGYTF
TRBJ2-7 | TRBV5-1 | CASSSGSGIEQYF
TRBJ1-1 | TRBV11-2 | CASSSWMEAFF
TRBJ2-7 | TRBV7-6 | CASSLPGISYEQYF
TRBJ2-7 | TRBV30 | CAWNKAGVGYEQYF
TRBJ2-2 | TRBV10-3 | CAISTGTANTGELFF
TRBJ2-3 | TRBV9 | CASSVEAGGTDTQYF
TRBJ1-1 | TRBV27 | CASGPRQGTTEAFF
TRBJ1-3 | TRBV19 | CATGHGQFGSGNTIYF
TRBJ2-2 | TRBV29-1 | CSVRIHRDSNTGELFF
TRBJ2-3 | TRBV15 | CATSRDQADTQYF
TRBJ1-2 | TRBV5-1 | CASSLVGGTERGGYGYTF
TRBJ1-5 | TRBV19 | CASSTELYQPQHF
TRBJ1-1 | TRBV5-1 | CASSLTTGTGTGAFF
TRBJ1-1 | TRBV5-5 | CASSFPSLQPNTEAFF
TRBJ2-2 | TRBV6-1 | CASSELAGEAGELFF
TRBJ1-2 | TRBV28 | CASSLYRGYGYTF
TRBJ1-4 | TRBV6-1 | CASMRTGKEKLFF
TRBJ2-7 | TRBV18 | CASSGDFSYEQYF
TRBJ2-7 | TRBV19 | CASSPSRVYEQYF
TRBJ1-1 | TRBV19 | CASSPGLINTEAFF
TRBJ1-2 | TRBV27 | CASATLRDRDYGYTF
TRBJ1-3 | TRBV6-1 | CASSEVGGNTIYF
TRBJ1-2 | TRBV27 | CASTSTGGAGGYTF
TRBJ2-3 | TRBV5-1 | CASSVISGSTDTQYF
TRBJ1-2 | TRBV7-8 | CASSLGGHEQFYGYTF